These 32 T cell receptor beta chains share one sample of origin, sequenced in a study of early T cells in non-severe SARS-CoV-2 infection. TCRdb recomputed calls from the 5' RACE reads with MiXCR, one row per CDR3 protein. The repertoire holds 30,000 to 35,000 distinct CDR3 sequences, with about 4.2% as singletons. The sequenced sample was whole blood. The receptors here all came from an adult who was a healthcare worker with PCR-confirmed SARS-CoV-2 infection or an uninfected control (not recorded which).

This clonotype was recorded at least ten times. The chain recombines TRBV18 with TRBJ2-7; 7 bases match TRBD1. CDR1 KGHSH and CDR2 LQKENI come from the germline V gene. The CDR3 has 19 residues. The J segment lost 2 bases and the V segment lost 1 base, leaving 17 bases of the junction unmatched. CDR3 region: CASSPRGETGTDSTYEQYF. Here the CDR3 DNA reads TGTGCCAGCTCACCACGCGGCGAGACTGGGACAGACAGTACCTACGAGCAGTACTTC. The full variable domain, rest sourced from reference TRBV18 and TRBJ2-7, is NAGVMQNPRHLVRRRGQEARLRCSPMKGHSHVYWYRQLPEEGLKFMVYLQKENIIDESGMPKERFSAEFPKEGPSILRIQQVVRGDSAAYFCASSPRGETGTDSTYEQYFGPGTRLTVT.

This clonotype was seen ten or more times. The genes are TRBV7-2 and TRBJ1-3, with a possible D match to TRBD1 (5 bases). The germline CDR1 and CDR2 sequences are SGHTA and FQGNSA. With 4 bases removed from V and 1 base from J, the gap between germline ends came to 14 bases. There are 16 residues in the CDR3. This chain's CDR3 is CASSSGPVESGNTIYF. As DNA, the CDR3 is TGTGCCAGCAGCTCGGGACCCGTGGAGTCTGGAAACACCATATATTTT.

This clonotype was recorded at least ten times. This chain joins TRBV28 and TRBJ2-6; D may match TRBD1 or TRBD2 (5 bases each). Germline CDR1 reads MDHEN; CDR2 reads SYDVKM. This CDR3 comprises 20 residues. The germline V and J ends were trimmed by 3 bases and 0 bases, with 21 bases remaining between them. CDR3 sequence (DNA): TGTGCCAGCAGTTTTGGCCCCGGGACCGCTACATTCTCTGGGGCCAACGTCCTGACTTTC. This sequence encodes CASSFGPGTATFSGANVLTF.

This chain links TRBV29-1 with TRBJ2-2; D not certain. The germline V gene encodes CDR1 SQVTM and CDR2 ANQGSEA. This CDR3 contains 15 residues. With 5 bases removed from V and 0 bases from J, the gap between germline ends came to 13 bases. CDR3 DNA: TGCAGCGTTAGCCGCGGCAGTTCGAACACCGGGGAGCTGTTTTTT. It yields the protein CSVSRGSSNTGELFF.

The genes are TRBV12-3 or TRBV12-4 and TRBJ1-1, with D unresolved. The V end lost 2 bases, the J end lost 4 bases, and 11 bases lay between the germline ends. CDR3 length: 14 amino acids. CDR3 amino acids: CASSLSGVATEAFF. The CDR3 DNA sequence: TGTGCCAGCAGTTTATCTGGGGTGGCCACTGAAGCTTTCTTT.

The V and J genes are TRBV12-3 or TRBV12-4 and TRBJ2-7; D is unresolved. V was cut by 5 bases and J by 6 bases, with 17 bases left in between. The CDR3 is 14 residues long. The CDR3 DNA is TGTGCCAGCAGTCCTTCAGGCGTGCCCCGCGAGCAGTACTTC. Amino acids: CASSPSGVPREQYF.

This clonotype showed up just a few times. The chain uses TRBV5-4 and TRBJ2-6, with D possibly matching TRBD2 (6 bases). Germline V gene data show CDR1 as SGHNT and CDR2 as YYREEE (reference sequence). The CDR3 loop spans 15 amino acids. The ends were cut back, 9 bases at V and 1 base at J, with 14 bases in the middle. CDR3 region: CATAWEASGANVLTF. Written as DNA, the CDR3 is TGTGCCACCGCTTGGGAGGCGTCTGGGGCCAACGTCCTGACTTTC.

Only a few counts were recorded for this clonotype. The rearrangement uses TRBV11-2 and TRBJ2-7, with D possibly being TRBD1 (5 bases). The CDR3 totals 15 residues. Trimming stripped 5 bases from V and 0 bases from J, with 14 bases between. From germline, CDR1 is SGHAT and CDR2 FQNNGV. Written as DNA, the CDR3 is TGTGCCAGCAGCCCACGACAGTATAACTCCTACGAGCAGTACTTC. Translation gives CASSPRQYNSYEQYF.

There are many counts of this clonotype. This chain links TRBV5-1 with TRBJ2-3; 11 bases fit TRBD2. The junction had 6 bases not matched to a gene; V was cut back by 5 bases and J by 4 bases. Germline values: CDR1 SGHRS, CDR2 YFSETQ. The CDR3 is 15 residues long. CDR3 in DNA: TGCGCCAGCAGATATCTAGCGGGAGGATCAGATACGCAGTATTTT. Amino acid sequence: CASRYLAGGSDTQYF.

By share, this clonotype counts as medium-sized. The chain carries TRBV27 and TRBJ2-5; D ambiguous. The V end was cut by 5 bases, the J end by 5 bases, with 12 bases between. CDR3 length: 13 amino acids. Germline V gives CDR1 MNHEY, CDR2 SMNVEV (reference sequence). CDR3 protein: CASSPLVGETQYF. The CDR3, as DNA: TGTGCCAGCAGTCCCTTAGTTGGGGAGACCCAGTACTTC.

This clonotype was seen only a few times. The chain links TRBV5-1 to TRBJ2-1; 11 positions agree with TRBD1. Germline assignment: CDR1 SGHRS and CDR2 YFSETQ. The CDR3 runs 14 residues. The V gene end was trimmed by 2 bases and the J gene end by 6 bases; junction bases not matched to a gene: 1. CDR3 sequence reads: CASSFGTGGNEQFF. Written as DNA, the CDR3 is TGCGCCAGCAGCTTTGGGACAGGGGGCAATGAGCAGTTCTTC.

This clonotype was counted ten times or more. This chain uses TRBV5-1 with TRBJ1-1; D is ambiguous. The V gene's germline CDR1 is SGHRS and CDR2 YFSETQ. The CDR3 extends over 13 amino acids. V was clipped by 4 bases and J by 2 bases, with 9 bases between them. This CDR3 reads CASSPRINTEAFF. In DNA, the CDR3 is TGCGCCAGCAGCCCTCGTATCAACACTGAAGCTTTCTTT.

At least ten counts were recorded for this clonotype. The chain combines TRBV5-1 with TRBJ2-7; 10 bases line up with TRBD1. This CDR3 is built from 15 residues. J gave up 3 bases and V 4 bases, and 7 bases lay outside the gene matches. The germline V gene encodes CDR1 SGHRS and CDR2 YFSETQ. In DNA form, the CDR3 reads TGCGCCAGCAGCATGGGGACAGGGGCCAACTACGAGCAGTACTTC. As protein: CASSMGTGANYEQYF.

Many counts were recorded for this clonotype. V and J are TRBV7-3 and TRBJ2-1; 10 bases align to TRBD1. This CDR3 contains 15 residues. V was pared by 8 bases and J by 3 bases, with 7 bases of the junction left unmatched. Germline values: CDR1 SGHTA, CDR2 FQGTGA. CDR3 residues: CASGRDRGFYNEQFF. The CDR3 DNA follows: TGTGCCAGCGGCCGGGACAGGGGATTCTACAATGAGCAGTTCTTC.

The chain links TRBV18 to TRBJ1-5; 7 nucleotides align to TRBD1. The junction had 5 bases not matched to a gene; V was cut back by 1 base and J by 5 bases. The CDR3 has 15 amino acids. Germline V gives CDR1 KGHSH, CDR2 LQKENI. As DNA, the CDR3 is TGTGCCAGCTCACCACTGCGGGGACAGCATCAGCCCCAGCATTTT. Its protein product is CASSPLRGQHQPQHF.

This clonotype was observed at least ten times. V gene TRBV9 combines with J gene TRBJ2-1; 7 bases match TRBD1. In germline, CDR1 is SGDLS, CDR2 YYNGEE. The V segment lost 6 bases and the J segment 6 bases; nucleotides outside the gene matches: 3. The CDR3 sequence is 12 residues long. The CDR3 here is CASTAGGNEQFF. Here the CDR3 DNA reads TGTGCCAGCACCGCAGGGGGCAATGAGCAGTTCTTC.

This clonotype was observed at least ten times. The chain uses TRBV20-1 and TRBJ2-2, with D possibly matching TRBD1 (6 bases). From germline, CDR1 is DFQATT and CDR2 SNEGSKA (reference sequence). The V end was cut by 6 bases, the J end by 6 bases, with 14 bases between. The CDR3 totals 13 residues. DNA for the CDR3: TGCAGTGCCTCCACAGGGCTCGCCGGGGAGCTGTTTTTT. As protein: CSASTGLAGELFF.

This clonotype was counted many times. The chain is built from TRBV28 and TRBJ1-6; D gene unclear. Germline CDR1 MDHEN, CDR2 SYDVKM. The CDR3 has 14 residues. V was cut by 7 bases and J by 7 bases, with 14 bases left in between. CDR3 in DNA: TGTGCCAGCACCCAGTTGGCGGGGAATTCACCCCTCCACTTT. Its protein product is CASTQLAGNSPLHF.

Regarding this clonotype: A much larger clone lies a single base off, so this may be a read error. This sequence joins TRBV5-4 and TRBJ2-1; D gene uncertain. The CDR3 contains 14 residues. The germline V gene has CDR1 SGHNT and CDR2 YYREEE (reference sequence). CDR3 nucleotide sequence: TGTACCAGCAGCTCAGCCGGGCGAGACAATGAGCAGTTCTTC. Translation: CTSSSAGRDNEQFF.

This clonotype was seen repeatedly, ten times or more. This chain uses TRBV27 with TRBJ1-3, with D unclear. Germline CDR1 and CDR2: MNHEY and SMNVEV (reference sequence). V was trimmed by 0 bases and J by 2 bases, leaving 2 bases between them. The CDR3 spans 13 residues. The CDR3 sequence is CASSLSTGNTIYF. The CDR3 DNA reads TGTGCCAGCAGTTTATCTACTGGAAACACCATATATTTT.

This clonotype has only a few counts. CDR3 coding DNA: TGTGCCAGCAGCTTACTAGAGAACGGAGGGCCCTACTCCTACGAGCAGTACTTC. Amino acid sequence: CASSLLENGGPYSYEQYF. V usage is TRBV11-2 and J usage is TRBJ2-7; D might be TRBD2 (6 bases). V was trimmed by 2 bases and J by 0 bases, leaving 20 bases between them. The germline V gene has CDR1 SGHAT and CDR2 FQNNGV. CDR3 length: 18 amino acids.

V and J are TRBV18 and TRBJ2-1; 7 positions match TRBD1. The CDR3 has 14 residues. The V gene's germline CDR1 is KGHSH and CDR2 LQKENI. V shed 4 bases and J 7 bases; nucleotides not matched to a gene: 7. CDR3 in amino acids: CASSREAGGNEQFF. The CDR3 region has the DNA TGTGCCAGCTCACGTGAGGCAGGGGGAAATGAGCAGTTCTTC.

This clonotype was seen at least ten times. The chain employs TRBV7-2 and TRBJ2-7, with D perhaps matching TRBD1 (5 bases). The CDR3 has 13 residues. The germline CDR1 and CDR2 sequences are SGHTA and FQGNSA. With 5 bases removed from V and 3 bases from J, the gap between germline ends came to 11 bases. CDR3 nucleotides: TGTGCCAGCAGCCGACAGAGAGACTACGAGCAGTACTTC. It specifies CASSRQRDYEQYF.

This clonotype was detected a few times. The J gene is TRBJ1-1, the V gene TRBV20-1, with D unclear. The CDR3 has 12 residues. Looked up from germline, CDR1 is DFQATT and CDR2 is SNEGSKA (reference sequence). V dropped 3 bases and J dropped 3 bases, with 8 bases sitting between them. The CDR3 nucleotides are TGCAGTGCTAGGGTCTTGGACACTGAAGCTTTCTTT. Its protein product is CSARVLDTEAFF.

The table lists this clonotype with many counts. The V gene is TRBV5-1, the J gene TRBJ1-1; D might be TRBD1 (5 bases). V lost 3 bases and J lost 6, with 12 bases in between. This CDR3 region has 13 residues. The germline gives CDR1 SGHRS, CDR2 YFSETQ. The CDR3 bases are TGCGCCAGCAGCTCCCAGGGTTTCGCTGAAGCTTTCTTT. Translating it yields CASSSQGFAEAFF.

The chain uses TRBV24-1 and TRBJ2-5; 7 bases agree with TRBD2. This CDR3 has 15 residues. Germline trimming cut 11 bases from V and 1 base from J; bases unmatched to any gene: 12. CDR1 is KGHDR and CDR2 is SFDVKD in the germline V gene. The chain's CDR3 is CAIPPWGGSQETQYF. Here the CDR3 DNA reads TGTGCCATCCCCCCTTGGGGGGGATCCCAAGAGACCCAGTACTTC.

This clonotype showed up many times. The chain links TRBV12-3 or TRBV12-4 to TRBJ2-5, with 11 bases aligning to TRBD2. V gave up 6 bases and J gave up 2 bases; unmatched junction bases: 2. This CDR3 region has 14 residues. The CDR3 loop reads CASSIAGGQETQYF. CDR3 nucleotide sequence: TGTGCCAGCAGCATAGCGGGAGGGCAAGAGACCCAGTACTTC.

This clonotype appeared many times. The chain uses TRBV11-2 and TRBJ2-7, with 10 bases that match TRBD1. This CDR3 has 14 residues. V lost 4 bases, J lost 3 bases, and 3 bases stayed unmatched. The germline V gene encodes CDR1 SGHAT and CDR2 FQNNGV. The CDR3 region is CASSSRDRGYEQYF. The CDR3, as DNA: TGTGCCAGCAGCTCCCGGGACAGGGGCTACGAGCAGTACTTC. Combining the CDR3 with reference TRBV11-2 and TRBJ2-7 gives the whole variable domain EAGVAQSPRYKIIEKRQSVAFWCNPISGHATLYWYQQILGQGPKLLIQFQNNGVVDDSQLPKDRFSAERLKGVDSTLKIQPAKLEDSAVYLCASSSRDRGYEQYFGPGTRLTVT.

There are many counts of this clonotype. CDR3 amino acids: CSARDERGSHEQFF. The CDR3, as DNA: TGCAGTGCTAGAGACGAAAGGGGGTCCCATGAGCAGTTCTTC. The chain has TRBV20-1 and TRBJ2-1, with D perhaps TRBD1 (6 bases). The CDR3 contains 14 residues. The V and J ends lost 0 bases and 8 bases respectively, with 14 bases between them. The germline V gene has CDR1 DFQATT and CDR2 SNEGSKA (reference sequence).

This clonotype showed up many times. This chain links TRBV24-1 with TRBJ2-1; TRBD2 might be the D (7 bases). The CDR3 extends over 15 amino acids. The V end lost 4 bases, the J end lost 8 bases, and 17 bases lay between the germline ends. The germline V gene encodes CDR1 KGHDR and CDR2 SFDVKD. The CDR3 spells CATSERGASGDEQFF. In nucleotides, the CDR3 is TGTGCCACCAGTGAACGGGGGGCCTCTGGCGATGAGCAGTTCTTC.

Only a few counts were recorded for this clonotype. This CDR3 fails to terminate in the conserved phenylalanine or tryptophan, so it likely reflects a read error. The gene calls are TRBV2 and TRBJ2-5, with TRBD2 identical over 15 bases. CDR1 SNHLY and CDR2 FYNNEI come from the germline V gene. This CDR3 comprises 15 residues. V lost 6 bases and J lost 5; bases outside the gene matches: 4. The CDR3 DNA sequence: TGTGCCAGCAGCGGGACTAGCGGGGGGCAGGAGACCCAGTACTCC. It encodes CASSGTSGGQETQYS.

This clonotype came up many times. One end of the junction does not line up with germline, which may come from a read error. The chain carries TRBV5-8 and TRBJ2-7; D uncertain. The germline V gene has CDR1 SGHTS and CDR2 YDEGEE. The CDR3 sequence is 13 residues long. The DNA of the CDR3 is TGTGCCAGCAGCTTTGTAGGGTCCTCCGAGCAGTACTTC. Its translation is CASSFVGSSEQYF. Full variable domain (outside the CDR3, taken from reference TRBV5-8 and TRBJ2-7): EAGVTQSPTHLIKTRGQQATLRCSPISGHTSVYWYQQALGLGLQFLLWYDEGEERNRGNFPPRFSGRQFPNYSSELNVNALELEDSALYLCASSFVGSSEQYFGPGTRLTVT.